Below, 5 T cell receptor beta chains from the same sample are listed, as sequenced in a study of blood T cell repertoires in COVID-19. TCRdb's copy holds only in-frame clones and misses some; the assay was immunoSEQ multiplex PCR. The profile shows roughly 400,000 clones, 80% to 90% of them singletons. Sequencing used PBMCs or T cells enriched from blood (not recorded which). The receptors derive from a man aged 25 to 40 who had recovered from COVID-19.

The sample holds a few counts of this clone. The CDR3 sequence: CASLGQADTEAFF. The CDR3 DNA is TGTGCCAGCTTGGGACAGGCGGACACTGAAGCTTTCTTT. The chain combines TRBV7-9 with TRBJ1-1; 8 nucleotides match TRBD1. V was pared by 8 bases and J by 3 bases, with 5 bases of the junction left unmatched. Germline values: CDR1 SEHNR, CDR2 FQNEAQ (reference sequence). This CDR3 has 13 amino acids.

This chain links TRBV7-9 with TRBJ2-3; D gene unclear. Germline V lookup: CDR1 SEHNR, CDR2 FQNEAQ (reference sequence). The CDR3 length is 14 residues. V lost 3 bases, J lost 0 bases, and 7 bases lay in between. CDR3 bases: TGTGCCAGCAGCTTCACGGTTAGCACAGATACGCAGTATTTT. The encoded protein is CASSFTVSTDTQYF.

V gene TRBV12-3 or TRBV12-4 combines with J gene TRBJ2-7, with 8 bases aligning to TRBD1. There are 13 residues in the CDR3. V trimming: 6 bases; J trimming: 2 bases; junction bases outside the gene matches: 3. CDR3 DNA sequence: TGTGCCAGCAGCACGGACAGGGCCTACGAGCAGTACTTC. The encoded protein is CASSTDRAYEQYF.

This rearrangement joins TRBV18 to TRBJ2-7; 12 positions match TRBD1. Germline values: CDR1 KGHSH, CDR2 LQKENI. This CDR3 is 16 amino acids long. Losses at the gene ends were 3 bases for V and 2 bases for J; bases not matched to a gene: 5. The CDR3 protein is CASSPTGTGGPYEQYF. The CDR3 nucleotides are TGTGCCAGCTCACCTACCGGGACAGGGGGCCCCTACGAGCAGTACTTC.

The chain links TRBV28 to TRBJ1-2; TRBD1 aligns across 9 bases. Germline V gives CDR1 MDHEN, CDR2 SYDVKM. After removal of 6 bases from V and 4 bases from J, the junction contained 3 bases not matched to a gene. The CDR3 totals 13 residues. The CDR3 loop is CASRETGGYGYTF. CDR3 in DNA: TGTGCCAGCAGGGAGACAGGGGGCTATGGCTACACCTTC.